This TCR beta chain was retrieved from a study of T-cell memory formation after mild COVID-19 (dated by TCRdb to the early 2020s). Context from the whole study: TCR sequence clusters from the two donors were largely donor specific. In two donors, T-cell clones that expanded and contracted after mild COVID-19 were tracked by sequencing TCRalpha and TCRbeta repertoires over time. The cohort comprised two young, previously healthy adult volunteers, one female and one male. The research as a whole found: The detection of some responding clones in pre-infection memory suggests that pre-existing cross-reactive memory T cells joined the SARS-CoV-2 response. From day 15 to 85, contracting clones showed balanced CD4/CD8 phenotypes, whereas a second wave of clones that expanded from day 15 to 37 leaned towards CD4+. Contracting CD4+ clones turned up mainly in the CM and EM memory subsets, whereas EMRA was where CD8+ clones were enriched. SARS-CoV-2 specificity was not confirmed for the second-wave clones peaking on day 37. The study covered only a couple of mild cases, and larger cohorts including severe cases with pre-infection samples were considered necessary.

This clonotype was seen more than once but under ten times. Its antigen is not yet known. No base quality information exists; no much larger clone differs at one position. The instrument given in TCRdb is Illumina NovaSeq 6000. Using 5'RACE with constant-segment primers, TCRalpha and TCRbeta cDNA libraries were constructed, with sample barcodes and unique molecular identifiers added in the process. Trizol reagent was used to extract RNA from every sample. Amplification of the libraries took two PCR steps, and the second step added a second sample barcode plus Illumina TruSeq adapters. Libraries were sequenced on an Illumina NovaSeq with 2 x 150 bp paired-end reads. The original methods were these. The reads were demultiplexed and collapsed into UMI-guided consensus sequences using migec v1.2.7. Using mixcr v2.1.11, UMI consensuses were aligned to TRA and TRB V and J templates and then assembled into clonotypes. A clonotype was counted as expanded or contracted only if both edgeR and NoisET called the change significant, with noise models trained on biological replicates. edgeR calls used a false discovery rate-adjusted p below 0.01 and a log2 fold-change threshold of 1. As an exploratory analysis of dynamics, PCA with hierarchical clustering was applied to max-normalized trajectories of the 1000 most abundant clonotypes. The CD4 or CD8 phenotype of responding clones was assigned using the separately sequenced CD4+ and CD8+ repertoires. TCRdb itself trimmed the public reads at Q25 with fastp, ran MiXCR and retained productive beta chains. Rows matching on CDR3 protein sequence are summarized as one entry with the most common DNA and genes. TCRdb, not the original authors, processed these V and J calls. The sample table lists tens of thousands of distinct CDR3 sequences, approximately 15% of them with a count of one. The top ten clonotypes cover roughly 33% of the sample.

Ficoll-Paque density gradient centrifugation was the method used to isolate PBMCs. V and J are truncated by 3 bases and 4 bases respectively, leaving an intervening sequence of 9 bases. CDR3 length: 12 amino acids, cysteine to phenylalanine. CDR3 DNA only is kept here, 36 bases in frame from base 1. CDR1 and CDR2 are read off the germline V gene as SQVTM and ANQGSEA. The specimen was PBMCs or a T cell subset sorted from them (not recorded which). This sequence originates from an adult woman who had mild COVID-19 (a few samples of this study predate the infection). The sample titles of this study are shuffled in the database, so cell type and time point are left out; the donor was told from shared clones. The chain links TRBV29-1 with TRBJ1-2; possibly the D gene is TRBD1, per 5 matching bases. Here is the DNA: TGCAGCGTTGACCAGGGTGGCTATGGCTACACCTTC. Protein translation: CSVDQGGYGYTF.